Each of the 10 T cell receptor beta chains below was sequenced from the same sample in a study of cytomegalovirus exposure and HLA in healthy donors. PCR involved 60 Vbeta and 13 Jbeta primers. TCRdb's table, derived via immunoSEQ multiplex PCR, lists solely in-frame clones and lacks some. Recorded here are about 120,000 clones; the top ten clones represent approximately 1.6%. Sample: PBMCs. The receptors here all came from a man aged 18-30 years in good health and CMV-seronegative.

The chain combines TRBV28 with TRBJ1-2; D remains unclear. Trimming pared 6 bases from V and 8 bases from J, leaving 16 bases between. The V gene's germline CDR1 is MDHEN and CDR2 SYDVKM. The CDR3 consists of 13 residues. CDR3 region: CASRPLGFSGYTF. The DNA of the CDR3 is TGTGCCAGCAGGCCACTAGGGTTTTCCGGCTACACCTTC.

The chain couples TRBV7-9 to TRBJ2-6, with 8 positions matching TRBD1. The CDR3 totals 18 residues. The trim removed 5 bases at V and 0 bases at J, leaving 9 bases unmatched. Germline CDR1 is SEHNR and CDR2 is FQNEAQ (reference sequence). The CDR3 DNA sequence: TGTGCCAGCAGCCACAGGACAGGGCCCCTCTCTGGGGCCAACGTCCTGACTTTC. It encodes CASSHRTGPLSGANVLTF.

This chain uses TRBV29-1 with TRBJ2-7, with D hard to call. V was shortened by 4 bases and J by 2 bases, with 9 bases between the two germline ends. The CDR3 has 12 residues. Germline V gives CDR1 SQVTM, CDR2 ANQGSEA. DNA for the CDR3: TGCAGCGTTGCACCCCAGGCCTACGAGCAGTACTTC. Translation gives CSVAPQAYEQYF.

The chain carries TRBV10-3 and TRBJ1-3; D might be TRBD1 (5 bases). Germline assignment: CDR1 ENHRY and CDR2 SYGVKD. The CDR3 spans 13 residues. The V and J ends lost 10 bases and 0 bases respectively, with 10 bases between them. CDR3 DNA: TGTGCCAACCGCAGGGACTCTGGAAACACCATATATTTT. This encodes CANRRDSGNTIYF.

This chain uses TRBV4-3 with TRBJ2-5; D unresolved. Germline assignment: CDR1 LGHNA and CDR2 YSLEER. V was shortened by 2 bases and J by 1 base, with 11 bases between the two germline ends. CDR3 size: 15 residues. The CDR3 DNA is TGCGCCAGCAGCCAAAACCTCCACATCCAAGAGACCCAGTACTTC. Protein product: CASSQNLHIQETQYF.

This chain uses TRBV11-2 with TRBJ1-2, with TRBD1 as a possible D gene (6 bases). Germline CDR1 reads SGHAT; CDR2 reads FQNNGV. This CDR3 is 16 amino acids long. V shed 1 base and J shed 8 bases, with 20 bases lying between them. CDR3 DNA: TGTGCCAGCAGCTTAGCGTTCGGGACAAGTGCTGGCGGCTACACCTTC. Its translation is CASSLAFGTSAGGYTF.

V and J are TRBV30 and TRBJ2-1; D might be TRBD1 (6 bases). The CDR3 has 16 residues. Per the germline V gene, CDR1 is GTSNPN and CDR2 is SVGIG (reference sequence). V lost 1 base, J lost 2 bases, and 15 bases lay in between. The CDR3 reads CAWSEVGQGPYNEQFF. The CDR3 region has the DNA TGTGCCTGGAGTGAGGTAGGGCAGGGGCCCTACAATGAGCAGTTCTTC.

V gene TRBV18 combines with J gene TRBJ2-3; 8 bases match TRBD2. The CDR3 has 16 residues. V was clipped by 3 bases and J by 6 bases; unmatched bases: 11. Per the germline V gene, CDR1 is KGHSH and CDR2 is LQKENI. CDR3 sequence: CASSPPVSGVGDTQYF. In nucleotides, the CDR3 is TGTGCCAGCTCACCCCCGGTTAGCGGGGTTGGGGATACGCAGTATTTT.

This sequence joins TRBV9 and TRBJ2-3; TRBD1 matches 9 bases. Germline V gene sequence: CDR1 SGDLS, CDR2 YYNGEE. The CDR3 contains 16 residues. Trimming cost V 2 bases and J 0 bases; bases outside gene matches: 4. The CDR3 DNA is TGTGCCAGCAGCGTCCGGACAGGGGATAGCACAGATACGCAGTATTTT. Translating it yields CASSVRTGDSTDTQYF. Variable domain in full (rest from reference TRBV9 and TRBJ2-3): DSGVTQTPKHLITATGQRVTLRCSPRSGDLSVYWYQQSLDQGLQFLIQYYNGEERAKGNILERFSAQQFPDLHSELNLSSLELGDSALYFCASSVRTGDSTDTQYFGPGTRLTVL.

Written as DNA, the CDR3 is TGTGCCAGCAGCTTAGGTCCAGTTAACTATGGCTACACCTTC. It yields the protein CASSLGPVNYGYTF. The gene calls are TRBV7-2 and TRBJ1-2; no clear D gene. From germline, CDR1 is SGHTA and CDR2 FQGNSA. The CDR3 has 14 residues. V lost 1 base, J lost 1 base, and 7 bases lay in between.